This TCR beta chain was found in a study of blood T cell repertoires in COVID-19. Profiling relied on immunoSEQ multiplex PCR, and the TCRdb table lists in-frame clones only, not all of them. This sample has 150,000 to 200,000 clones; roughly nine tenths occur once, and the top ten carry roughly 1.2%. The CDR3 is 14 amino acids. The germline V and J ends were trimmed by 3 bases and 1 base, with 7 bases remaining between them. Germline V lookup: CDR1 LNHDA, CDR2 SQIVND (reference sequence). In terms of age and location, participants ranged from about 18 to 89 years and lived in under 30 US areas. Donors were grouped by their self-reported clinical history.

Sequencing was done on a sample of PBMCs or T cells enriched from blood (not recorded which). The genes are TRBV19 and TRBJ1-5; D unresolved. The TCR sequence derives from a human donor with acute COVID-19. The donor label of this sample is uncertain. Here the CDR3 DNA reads TGTGCCAGTAGTATTGAGATGAGCAATCAGCCCCAGCATTTT. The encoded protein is CASSIEMSNQPQHF.